This T cell receptor beta chain was captured in a study of cytomegalovirus exposure and HLA in healthy donors. With 7 bases clipped from V and 7 bases from J, the junction kept 18 bases outside the gene matches. CDR1 is SGHRS, CDR2 YFSETQ, per germline. The CDR3 runs 17 residues. In the PCR, 60 Vbeta and 13 Jbeta primers were used. Sequencing used immunoSEQ multiplex PCR; TCRdb keeps in-frame clones, though not all of them. The repertoire holds over 110,000 clones, with around three quarters as singletons. The chain carries TRBV5-1 and TRBJ2-1; 9 bases are a match to TRBD2. What was sequenced was PBMCs. This clonotype was sampled from a woman in her thirties or forties in good health and CMV-seropositive. The CDR3 DNA sequence: TGCGCCAGCGAGGAAGGCGGGACTAGCACGGGAGGGAATGAGCAGTTCTTC. Translating gives CASEEGGTSTGGNEQFF.